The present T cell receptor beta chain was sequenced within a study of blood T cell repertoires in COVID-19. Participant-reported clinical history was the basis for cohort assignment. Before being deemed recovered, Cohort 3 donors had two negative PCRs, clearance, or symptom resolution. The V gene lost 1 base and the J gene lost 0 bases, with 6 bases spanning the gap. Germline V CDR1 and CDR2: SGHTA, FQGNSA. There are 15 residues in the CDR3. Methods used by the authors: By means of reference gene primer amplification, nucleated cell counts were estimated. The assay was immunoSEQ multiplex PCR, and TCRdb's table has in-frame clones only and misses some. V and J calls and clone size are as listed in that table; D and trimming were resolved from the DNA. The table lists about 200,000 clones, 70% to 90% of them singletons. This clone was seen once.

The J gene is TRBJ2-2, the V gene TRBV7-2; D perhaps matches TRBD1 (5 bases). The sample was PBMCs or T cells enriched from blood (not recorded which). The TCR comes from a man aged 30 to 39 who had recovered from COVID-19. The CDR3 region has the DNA TGTGCCAGCAGCTTAGTGACAGCGAACACCGGGGAGCTGTTTTTT. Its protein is CASSLVTANTGELFF.